This record covers a single T cell receptor beta chain. The PCR used 60 Vbeta and 13 Jbeta primers. Repertoires were generated with immunoSEQ multiplex PCR, while TCRdb's copy carries only in-frame clones and drops some. The table has tens of thousands of clones, more than 70% seen once. This CDR3 contains 14 residues. V was shortened by 1 base and J by 4 bases, with 7 bases between the two germline ends. Looked up from germline, CDR1 is ENHRY and CDR2 is SYGVKD. These data belong to a study of cytomegalovirus exposure and HLA in healthy donors. The overall study: There were roughly 110 million unique TCR beta sequences, drawn from about 200 million T cells, in an earlier analysis. Some 85 million unique TCRs, all from HLA-typed donors, were included in an early release of the data. The Caucasian-associated ancestry cluster contained approximately 81% of the approximately 430 genotyped donors.

Sequencing was performed on PBMCs. This chain links TRBV10-3 with TRBJ2-2; D is ambiguous. This receptor was identified in a man in his forties or fifties in good health and CMV-seronegative. The CDR3 region has the DNA TGTGCCATCAGTGAGTTACCGGGCACCGGGGAGCTGTTTTTT. Translating gives CAISELPGTGELFF.